This T cell receptor beta chain originates from a study of blood T cell repertoires in COVID-19. The data were produced by immunoSEQ multiplex PCR, yet TCRdb's version contains in-frame clones alone and is incomplete. This table has approximately 250,000 clones, 80% to 95% appearing once. Losses at the gene ends were 0 bases for V and 1 base for J; bases not matched to a gene: 2. In germline, CDR1 is SGHKS, CDR2 YYEKEE (reference sequence). This CDR3 is built from 15 residues. Patients from Seattle were sampled longitudinally, starting during active infection. Sequenced input: peripheral blood. J is TRBJ1-1 and V is TRBV5-5; the match to TRBD1 covers 8 bases. The clonotype was recovered from a man aged 25 to 45 with COVID-19, enrolled during active disease. CDR3 region: CASSLDGQGNTEAFF. In nucleotides, the CDR3 is TGTGCCAGCAGCTTGGACGGACAGGGGAACACTGAAGCTTTCTTT.